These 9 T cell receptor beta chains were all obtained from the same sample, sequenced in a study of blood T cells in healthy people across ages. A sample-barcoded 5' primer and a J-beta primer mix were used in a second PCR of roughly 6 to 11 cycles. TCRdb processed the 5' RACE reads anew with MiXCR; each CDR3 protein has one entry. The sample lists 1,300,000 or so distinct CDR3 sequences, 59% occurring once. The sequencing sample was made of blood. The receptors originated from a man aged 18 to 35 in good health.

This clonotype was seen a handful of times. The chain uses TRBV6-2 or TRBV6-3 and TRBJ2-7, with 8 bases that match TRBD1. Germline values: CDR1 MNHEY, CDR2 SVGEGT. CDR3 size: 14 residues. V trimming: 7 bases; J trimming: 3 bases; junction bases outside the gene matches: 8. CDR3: CASTLTGVIYEQYF. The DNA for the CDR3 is TGTGCCAGCACCTTGACAGGGGTTATCTACGAGCAGTACTTC.

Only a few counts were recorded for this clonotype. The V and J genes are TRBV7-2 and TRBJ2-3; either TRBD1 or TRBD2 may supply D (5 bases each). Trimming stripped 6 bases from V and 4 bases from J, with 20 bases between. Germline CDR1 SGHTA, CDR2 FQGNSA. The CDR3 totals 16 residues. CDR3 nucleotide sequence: TGTGCCAGCAGGAAGGGACGTGCCGTACTTGCAGATACGCAGTATTTT. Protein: CASRKGRAVLADTQYF.

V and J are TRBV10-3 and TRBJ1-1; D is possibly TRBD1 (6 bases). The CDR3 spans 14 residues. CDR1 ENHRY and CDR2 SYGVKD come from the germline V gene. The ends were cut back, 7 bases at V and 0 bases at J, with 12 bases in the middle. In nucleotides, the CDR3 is TGTGCCATCAATGACCCAGGGGTGAACACTGAAGCTTTCTTT. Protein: CAINDPGVNTEAFF.

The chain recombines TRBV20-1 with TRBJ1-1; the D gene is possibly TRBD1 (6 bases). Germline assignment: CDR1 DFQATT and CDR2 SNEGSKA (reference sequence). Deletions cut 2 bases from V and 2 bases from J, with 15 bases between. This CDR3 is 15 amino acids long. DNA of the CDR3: TGCAGTGCTAGACTTCTCGGACAGTATAACACTGAAGCTTTCTTT. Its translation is CSARLLGQYNTEAFF.

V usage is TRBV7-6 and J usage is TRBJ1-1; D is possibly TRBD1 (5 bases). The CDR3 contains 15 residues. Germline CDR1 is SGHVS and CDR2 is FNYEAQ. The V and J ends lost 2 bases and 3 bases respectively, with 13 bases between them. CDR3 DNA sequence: TGTGCCAGCAGCTTACGGTGGGGGTCGGACACTGAAGCTTTCTTT. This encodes CASSLRWGSDTEAFF.

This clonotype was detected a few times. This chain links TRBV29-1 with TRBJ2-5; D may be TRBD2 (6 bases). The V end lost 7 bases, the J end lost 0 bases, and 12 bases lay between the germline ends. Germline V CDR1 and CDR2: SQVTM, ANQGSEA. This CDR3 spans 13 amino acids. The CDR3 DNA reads TGCAGCGCCCATGGGACTTACCAAGAGACCCAGTACTTC. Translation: CSAHGTYQETQYF.

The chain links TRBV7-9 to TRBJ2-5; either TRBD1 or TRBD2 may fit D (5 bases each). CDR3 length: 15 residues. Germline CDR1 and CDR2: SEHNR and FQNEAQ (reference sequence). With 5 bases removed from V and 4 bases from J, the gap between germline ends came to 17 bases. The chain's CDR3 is CASSPPPGTRETQYF. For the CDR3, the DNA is TGTGCCAGCAGCCCCCCCCCCGGGACGAGAGAGACCCAGTACTTC.

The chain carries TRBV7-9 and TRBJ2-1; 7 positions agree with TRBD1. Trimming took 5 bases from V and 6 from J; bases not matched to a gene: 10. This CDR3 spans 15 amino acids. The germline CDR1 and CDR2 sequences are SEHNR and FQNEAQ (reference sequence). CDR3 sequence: CASSADSGQANEQFF. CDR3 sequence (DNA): TGTGCCAGCAGCGCCGACAGCGGACAGGCCAATGAGCAGTTCTTC.

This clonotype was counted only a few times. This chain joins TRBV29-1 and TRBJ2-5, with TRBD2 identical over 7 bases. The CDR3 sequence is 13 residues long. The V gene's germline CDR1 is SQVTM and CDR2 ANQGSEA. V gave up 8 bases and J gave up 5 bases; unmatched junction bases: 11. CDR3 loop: CSLGAGAIETQYF. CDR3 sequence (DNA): TGCAGCCTTGGGGCGGGAGCAATTGAGACCCAGTACTTC.